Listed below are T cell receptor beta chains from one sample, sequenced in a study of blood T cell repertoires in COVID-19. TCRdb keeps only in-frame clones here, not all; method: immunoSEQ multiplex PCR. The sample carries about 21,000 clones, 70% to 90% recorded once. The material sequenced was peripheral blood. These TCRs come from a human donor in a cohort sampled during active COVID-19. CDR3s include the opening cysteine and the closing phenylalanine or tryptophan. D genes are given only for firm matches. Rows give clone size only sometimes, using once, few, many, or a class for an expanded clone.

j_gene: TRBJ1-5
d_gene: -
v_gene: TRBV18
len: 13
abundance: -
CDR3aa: CASSELRDQPQHF
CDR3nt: TGTGCCAGCTCAGAGCTGAGGGATCAGCCCCAGCATTTT

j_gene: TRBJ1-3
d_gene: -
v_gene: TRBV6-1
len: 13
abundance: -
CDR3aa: CASSEAHGNTIYF
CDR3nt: TGTGCCAGCAGTGAAGCCCATGGAAACACCATATATTTT

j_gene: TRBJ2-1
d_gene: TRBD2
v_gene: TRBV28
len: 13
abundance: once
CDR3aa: CASSLVTSGGQFF
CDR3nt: TGTGCCAGCAGTTTAGTTACCTCGGGGGGGCAGTTCTTC

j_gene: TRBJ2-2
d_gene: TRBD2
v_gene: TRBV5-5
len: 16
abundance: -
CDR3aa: CASNLGLLAFNGELFF
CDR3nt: TGTGCCAGCAACCTAGGTTTACTAGCGTTTAACGGGGAGCTGTTTTTT

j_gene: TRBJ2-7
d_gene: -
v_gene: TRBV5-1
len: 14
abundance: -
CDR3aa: CASSRGLQRDEQYF
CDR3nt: TGCGCCAGCAGCCGCGGTCTTCAACGGGACGAGCAGTACTTC

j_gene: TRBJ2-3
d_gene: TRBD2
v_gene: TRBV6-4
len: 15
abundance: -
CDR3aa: CASSDSAGGPDTQYF
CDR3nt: TGTGCCAGCAGTGACTCGGCGGGAGGGCCAGATACGCAGTATTTT

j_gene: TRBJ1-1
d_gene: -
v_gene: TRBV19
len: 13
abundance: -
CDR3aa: CASSTGKNTEAFF
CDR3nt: TGTGCCAGTAGTACAGGGAAGAACACTGAAGCTTTCTTT

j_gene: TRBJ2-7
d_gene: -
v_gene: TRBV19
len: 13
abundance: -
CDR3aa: CASSIGGAYEQYF
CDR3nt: TGTGCCAGTAGTATAGGGGGCGCCTACGAGCAGTACTTC

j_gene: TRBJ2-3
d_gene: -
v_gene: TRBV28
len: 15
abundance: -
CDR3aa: CASSFAQSGTDTQYF
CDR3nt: TGTGCCAGCAGTTTCGCCCAGTCCGGGACAGATACGCAGTATTTT

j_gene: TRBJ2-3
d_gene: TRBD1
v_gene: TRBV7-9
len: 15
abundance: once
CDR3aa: CASSAAGGYGDTQYF
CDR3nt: TGTGCCAGCAGCGCCGCAGGGGGCTATGGAGATACGCAGTATTTT

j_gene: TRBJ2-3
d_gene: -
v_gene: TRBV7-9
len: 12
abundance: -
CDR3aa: CASSSRWDTQYF
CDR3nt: TGTGCCAGCAGCTCGCGGTGGGATACGCAGTATTTT

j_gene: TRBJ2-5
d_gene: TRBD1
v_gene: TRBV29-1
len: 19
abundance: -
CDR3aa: CSVPIFTKTGGGSQETQYF
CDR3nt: TGCAGCGTCCCAATTTTCACGAAGACAGGGGGCGGATCCCAAGAGACCCAGTACTTC

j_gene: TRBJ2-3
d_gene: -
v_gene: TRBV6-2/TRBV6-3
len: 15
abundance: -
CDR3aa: CASSQRFRGPDTQYF
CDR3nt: TGTGCCAGCAGCCAGCGATTTAGGGGCCCAGATACGCAGTATTTT

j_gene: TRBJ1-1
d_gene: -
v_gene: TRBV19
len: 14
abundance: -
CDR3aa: CASSLQGSNTEAFF
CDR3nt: TGTGCCAGTAGTTTACAGGGCTCGAACACTGAAGCTTTCTTT

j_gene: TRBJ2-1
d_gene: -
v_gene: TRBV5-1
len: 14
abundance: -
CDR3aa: CASSFAGIGNEQFF
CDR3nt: TGCGCCAGCAGCTTTGCGGGAATAGGCAATGAGCAGTTCTTC

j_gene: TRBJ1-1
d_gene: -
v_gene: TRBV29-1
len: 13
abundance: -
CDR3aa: CSFRWGSNTEAFF
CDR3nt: TGCAGCTTCCGGTGGGGCTCAAACACTGAAGCTTTCTTT

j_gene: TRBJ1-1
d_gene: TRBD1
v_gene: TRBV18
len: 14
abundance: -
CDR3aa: CASSPRGQGSEAFF
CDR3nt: TGTGCCAGCTCACCAAGGGGACAGGGCTCTGAAGCTTTCTTT

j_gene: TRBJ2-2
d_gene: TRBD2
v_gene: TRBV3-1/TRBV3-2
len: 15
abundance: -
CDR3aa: CASSLRDYGAGELFF
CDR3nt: TGTGCCAGCAGCCTCCGGGACTATGGGGCCGGGGAGCTGTTTTTT

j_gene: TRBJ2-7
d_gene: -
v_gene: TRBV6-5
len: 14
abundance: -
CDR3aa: CATEPRGSPDEQYF
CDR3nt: TGTGCCACCGAACCTCGGGGTAGCCCAGACGAGCAGTACTTC

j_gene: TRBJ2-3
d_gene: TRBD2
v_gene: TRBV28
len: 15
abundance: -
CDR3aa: CASSLSGLAVDTQYF
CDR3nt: TGTGCCAGCAGTTTATCGGGACTAGCAGTTGATACGCAGTATTTT

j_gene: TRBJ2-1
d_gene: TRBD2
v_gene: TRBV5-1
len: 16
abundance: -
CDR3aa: CASSLLQREGQDEQFF
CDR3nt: TGCGCCAGCAGTCTTCTCCAGCGGGAGGGCCAGGATGAGCAGTTCTTC

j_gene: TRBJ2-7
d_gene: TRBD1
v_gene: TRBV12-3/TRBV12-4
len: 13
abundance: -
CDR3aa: CASSLGQVYEQYF
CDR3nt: TGTGCCAGCAGTCTTGGACAGGTCTACGAGCAGTACTTC

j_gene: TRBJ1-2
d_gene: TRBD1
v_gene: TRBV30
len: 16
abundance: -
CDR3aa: CAWSVLGTGGVYGYTF
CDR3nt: TGTGCCTGGAGTGTACTGGGGACAGGGGGCGTATATGGCTACACCTTC

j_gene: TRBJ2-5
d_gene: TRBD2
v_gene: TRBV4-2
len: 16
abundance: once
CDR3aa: CASSQDRGGRGETQYF
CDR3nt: TGTGCCAGCAGCCAAGATCGGGGCGGGAGGGGAGAGACCCAGTACTTC

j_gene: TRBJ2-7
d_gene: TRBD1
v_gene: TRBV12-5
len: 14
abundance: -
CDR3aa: CASGPGQGTEEQYF
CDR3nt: TGTGCTAGTGGTCCGGGACAGGGGACAGAAGAGCAGTACTTC

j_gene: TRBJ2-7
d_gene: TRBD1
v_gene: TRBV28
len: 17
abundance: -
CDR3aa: CASSLWGAGGAKYEQYF
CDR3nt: TGTGCCAGCAGTTTATGGGGAGCAGGGGGCGCTAAGTACGAGCAGTACTTC

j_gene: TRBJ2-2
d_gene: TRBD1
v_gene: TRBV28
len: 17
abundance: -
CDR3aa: CASSLMSFTGVTGELFF
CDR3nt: TGTGCCAGCAGTTTGATGAGTTTCACAGGGGTTACCGGGGAGCTGTTTTTT

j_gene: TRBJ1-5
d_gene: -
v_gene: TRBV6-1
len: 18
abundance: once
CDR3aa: CASSEGRGYVLSNQPQHF
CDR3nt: TGTGCCAGCAGTGAGGGAAGGGGATATGTTCTTAGCAATCAGCCCCAGCATTTT

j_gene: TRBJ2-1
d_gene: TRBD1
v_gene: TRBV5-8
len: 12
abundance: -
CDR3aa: CASSRDRELQFF
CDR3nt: TGTGCCAGCAGCCGGGACAGGGAACTGCAGTTCTTC

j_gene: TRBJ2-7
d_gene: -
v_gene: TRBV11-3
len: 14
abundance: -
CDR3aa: CASSRRASAHEQYF
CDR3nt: TGTGCCAGCAGCCGGAGGGCGTCAGCCCACGAGCAGTACTTC

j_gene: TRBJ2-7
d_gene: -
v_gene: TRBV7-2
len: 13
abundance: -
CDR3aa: CASSLGVSYEQYF
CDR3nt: TGTGCCAGCAGCTTAGGTGTCAGTTACGAGCAGTACTTC

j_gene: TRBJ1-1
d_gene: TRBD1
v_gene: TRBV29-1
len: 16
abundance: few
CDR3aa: CSVTRTGGGGNTEAFF
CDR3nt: TGCAGCGTTACCCGGACAGGTGGGGGAGGGAACACTGAAGCTTTCTTT

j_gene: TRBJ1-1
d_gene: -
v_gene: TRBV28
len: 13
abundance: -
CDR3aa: CASSLQWNTEAFF
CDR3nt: TGTGCCAGCAGTTTACAGTGGAACACTGAAGCTTTCTTT

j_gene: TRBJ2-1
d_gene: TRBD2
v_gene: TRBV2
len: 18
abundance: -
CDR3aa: CASSEPYGTSGRYNEQFF
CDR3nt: TGTGCCAGCAGTGAGCCGTACGGGACTAGCGGGAGGTACAATGAGCAGTTCTTC

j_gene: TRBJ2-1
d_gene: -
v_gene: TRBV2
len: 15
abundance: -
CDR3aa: CASSEVSGPYNEQFF
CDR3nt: TGTGCCAGCAGTGAAGTTAGCGGCCCCTACAATGAGCAGTTCTTC

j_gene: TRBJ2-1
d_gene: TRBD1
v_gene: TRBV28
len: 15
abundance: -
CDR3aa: CASSFRDRGYNEQFF
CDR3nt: TGTGCCAGCAGTTTCCGGGACAGGGGGTACAATGAGCAGTTCTTC

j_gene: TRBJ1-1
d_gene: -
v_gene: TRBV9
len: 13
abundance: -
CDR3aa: CASSVGTGTEAFF
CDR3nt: TGTGCCAGCAGCGTAGGAACCGGCACTGAAGCTTTCTTT

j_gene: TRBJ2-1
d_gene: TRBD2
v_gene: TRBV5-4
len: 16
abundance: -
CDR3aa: CASSKGSGEQYNEQFF
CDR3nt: TGTGCCAGCAGCAAAGGGAGCGGGGAGCAATACAATGAGCAGTTCTTC

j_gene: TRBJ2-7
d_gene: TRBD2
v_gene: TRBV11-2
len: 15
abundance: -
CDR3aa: CASSMWTSGSGEQYF
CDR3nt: TGTGCCAGCAGCATGTGGACTAGCGGGAGCGGCGAGCAGTACTTC

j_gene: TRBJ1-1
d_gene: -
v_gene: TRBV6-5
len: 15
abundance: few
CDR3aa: CASTAPGSVNTEAFF
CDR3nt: TGTGCCAGCACCGCGCCGGGTTCGGTGAACACTGAAGCTTTCTTT

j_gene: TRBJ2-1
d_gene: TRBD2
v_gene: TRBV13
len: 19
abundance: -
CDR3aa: CASSSRLAGGPYSYNEQFF
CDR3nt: TGTGCCAGCAGCTCCAGACTAGCGGGAGGACCCTACTCCTACAATGAGCAGTTCTTC

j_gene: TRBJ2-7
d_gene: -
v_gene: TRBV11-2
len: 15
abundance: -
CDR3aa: CASSLVNRNNYEQYF
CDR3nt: TGTGCCAGCAGCTTAGTTAACAGAAACAACTACGAGCAGTACTTC